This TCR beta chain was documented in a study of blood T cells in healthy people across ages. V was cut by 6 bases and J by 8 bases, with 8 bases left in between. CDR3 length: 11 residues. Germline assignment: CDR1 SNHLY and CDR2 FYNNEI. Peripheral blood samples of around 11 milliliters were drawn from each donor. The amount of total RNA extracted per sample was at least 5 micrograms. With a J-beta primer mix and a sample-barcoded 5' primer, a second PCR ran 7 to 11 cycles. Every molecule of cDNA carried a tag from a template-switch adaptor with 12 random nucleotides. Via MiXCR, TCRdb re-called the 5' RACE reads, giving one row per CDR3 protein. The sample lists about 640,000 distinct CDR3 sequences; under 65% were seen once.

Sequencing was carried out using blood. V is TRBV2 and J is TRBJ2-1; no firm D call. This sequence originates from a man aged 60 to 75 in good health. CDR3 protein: CASSDRYEQFF. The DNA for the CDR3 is TGTGCCAGCAGCGATAGATATGAGCAGTTCTTC.